The T cell receptor beta chain described here comes from a study of cytomegalovirus exposure and HLA in healthy donors. The PCR had 60 Vbeta and 13 Jbeta primers. Assay: immunoSEQ multiplex PCR; the TCRdb copy retains only in-frame clones and omits some. Of about 78,000 clones in the sample, around 70% were seen once. Unmatched junction bases numbered 4, after V lost 4 bases and J lost 4 bases. The CDR3 contains 15 residues. Germline CDR1 is SGHRS and CDR2 is YFSETQ. Material: PBMCs. This receptor was obtained from a woman aged 40 to 50 in good health and CMV-seropositive. The gene calls are TRBV5-1 and TRBJ1-4; 10 bases are shared with TRBD1. The CDR3 DNA sequence: TGCGCCAGCAGCCTGGGACAGGGGAATAATGAAAAACTGTTTTTT. This encodes CASSLGQGNNEKLFF.